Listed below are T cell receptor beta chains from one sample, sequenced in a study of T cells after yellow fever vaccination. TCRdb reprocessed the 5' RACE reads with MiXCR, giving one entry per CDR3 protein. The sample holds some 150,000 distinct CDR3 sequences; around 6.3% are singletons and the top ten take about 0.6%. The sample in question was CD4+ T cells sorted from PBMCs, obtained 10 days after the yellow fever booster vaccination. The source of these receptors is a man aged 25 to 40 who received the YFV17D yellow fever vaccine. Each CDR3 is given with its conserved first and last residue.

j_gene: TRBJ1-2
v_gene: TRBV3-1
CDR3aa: CASSSLSPTAGYTF

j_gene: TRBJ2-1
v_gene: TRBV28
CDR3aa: CASSPGLAYNEQFF

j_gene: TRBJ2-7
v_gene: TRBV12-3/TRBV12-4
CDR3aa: CASSLYVYEQYF

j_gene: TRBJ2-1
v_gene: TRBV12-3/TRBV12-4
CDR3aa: CASSWGDRGPSYNEQFF

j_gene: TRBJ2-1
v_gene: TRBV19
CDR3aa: CASSTTQGDNNEQFF

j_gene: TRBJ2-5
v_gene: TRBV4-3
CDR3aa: CASSQDMLYQETQYF

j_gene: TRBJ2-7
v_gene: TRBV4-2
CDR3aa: CASSQGTGPYEQYF

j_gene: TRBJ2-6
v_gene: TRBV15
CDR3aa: CATSRDPKRANVLTF

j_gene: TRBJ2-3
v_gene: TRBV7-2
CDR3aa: CASSPVGSGTDTQYF

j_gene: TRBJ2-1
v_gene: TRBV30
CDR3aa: CASTGTSRNEQFF

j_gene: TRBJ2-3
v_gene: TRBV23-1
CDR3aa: CASRKGPTQYF

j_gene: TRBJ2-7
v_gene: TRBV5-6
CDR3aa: CASSFTGTSYEQYF

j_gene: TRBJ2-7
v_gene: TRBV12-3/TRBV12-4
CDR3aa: CASSPRTGRVEQYF

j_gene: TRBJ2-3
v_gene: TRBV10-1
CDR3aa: CASSQGVLAGGADTQYF

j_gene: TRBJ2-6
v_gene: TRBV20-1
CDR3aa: CSATLGGLFGANVLTF

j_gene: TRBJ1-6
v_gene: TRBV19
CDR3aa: CASRTIGQEDSPLHF

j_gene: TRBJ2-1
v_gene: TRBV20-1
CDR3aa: CSARDVQRVTPSYNEQFF

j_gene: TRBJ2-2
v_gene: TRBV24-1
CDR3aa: CATSDSGTGSTGELFF

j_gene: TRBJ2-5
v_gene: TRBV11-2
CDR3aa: CASSLWLAGSQGETQYF

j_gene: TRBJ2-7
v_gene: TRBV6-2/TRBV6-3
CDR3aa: CASSYSRHRVSYEQYF

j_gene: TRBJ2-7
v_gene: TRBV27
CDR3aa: CASALLDRVMRQYF

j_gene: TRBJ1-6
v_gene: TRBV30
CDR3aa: CAWSSPAWDSPLHF

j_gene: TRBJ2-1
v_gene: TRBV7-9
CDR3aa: CASSPYRENYNEQFF

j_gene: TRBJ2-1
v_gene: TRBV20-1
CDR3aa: CSAYLGTLSYNEQFF

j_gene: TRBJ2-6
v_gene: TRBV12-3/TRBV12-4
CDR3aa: CASMRGFHSGANVLTF

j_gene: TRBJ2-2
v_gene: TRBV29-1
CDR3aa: CSAVPRDRSSGELFF

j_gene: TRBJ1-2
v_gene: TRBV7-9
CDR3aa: CASSFSPNYGYTF

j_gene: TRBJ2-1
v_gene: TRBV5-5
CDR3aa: CASSLDGSGRSYNEQFF

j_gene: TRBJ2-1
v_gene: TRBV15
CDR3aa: CATSRDPGPRNEQFF

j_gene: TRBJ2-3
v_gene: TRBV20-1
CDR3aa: CSASIVGTDTQYF

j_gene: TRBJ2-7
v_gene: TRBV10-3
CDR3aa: CAISEAGGRGNYEQYF

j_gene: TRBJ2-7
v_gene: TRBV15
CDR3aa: CATSRLGGTSYEQYF

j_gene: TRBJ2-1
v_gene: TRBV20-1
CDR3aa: CSARGTGVNEQFF

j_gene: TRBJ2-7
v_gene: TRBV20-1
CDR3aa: CSAIDGAYEQYF

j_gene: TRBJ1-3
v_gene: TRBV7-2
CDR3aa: CASSLSMGGSGNTIYF

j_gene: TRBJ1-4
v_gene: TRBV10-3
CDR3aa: CAISGSGGNEKLFF

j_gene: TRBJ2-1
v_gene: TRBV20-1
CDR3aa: CRALRGAYNEQFF

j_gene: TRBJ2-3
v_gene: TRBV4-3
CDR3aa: CASSQDASGSTDTQYF

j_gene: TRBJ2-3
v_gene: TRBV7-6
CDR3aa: CASSQRVAASRVDTQYF

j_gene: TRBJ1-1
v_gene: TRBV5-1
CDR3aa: CASSGTGDPEAFF

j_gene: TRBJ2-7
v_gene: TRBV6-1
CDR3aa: CASSEYWASGVPGQYF

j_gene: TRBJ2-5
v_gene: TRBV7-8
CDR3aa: CASSSDSTGWETQYF